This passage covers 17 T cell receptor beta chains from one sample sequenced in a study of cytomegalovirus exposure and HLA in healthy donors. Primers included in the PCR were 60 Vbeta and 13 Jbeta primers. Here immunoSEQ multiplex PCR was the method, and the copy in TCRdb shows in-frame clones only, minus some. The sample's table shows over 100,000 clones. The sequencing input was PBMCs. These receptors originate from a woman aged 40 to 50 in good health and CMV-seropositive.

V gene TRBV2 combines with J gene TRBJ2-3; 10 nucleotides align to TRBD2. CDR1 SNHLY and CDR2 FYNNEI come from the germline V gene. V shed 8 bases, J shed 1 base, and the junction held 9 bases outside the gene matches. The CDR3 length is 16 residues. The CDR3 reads CASGLLAGIGTDTQYF. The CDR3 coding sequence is TGTGCCAGCGGCCTACTAGCGGGAATAGGCACAGATACGCAGTATTTT.

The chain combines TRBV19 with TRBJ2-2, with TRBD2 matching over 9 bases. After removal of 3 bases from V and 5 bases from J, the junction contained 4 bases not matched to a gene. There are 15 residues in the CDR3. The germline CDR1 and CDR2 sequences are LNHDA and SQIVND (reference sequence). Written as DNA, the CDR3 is TGTGCCAGTAGTATGTTCCTAGCGGGAACCGGGGAGCTGTTTTTT. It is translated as CASSMFLAGTGELFF.

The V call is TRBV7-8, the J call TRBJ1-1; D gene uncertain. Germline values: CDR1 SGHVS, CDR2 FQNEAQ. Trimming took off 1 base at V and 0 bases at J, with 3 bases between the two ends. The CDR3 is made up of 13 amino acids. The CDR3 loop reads CASSLVLNTEAFF. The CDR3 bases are TGTGCCAGCAGCTTAGTATTGAACACTGAAGCTTTCTTT.

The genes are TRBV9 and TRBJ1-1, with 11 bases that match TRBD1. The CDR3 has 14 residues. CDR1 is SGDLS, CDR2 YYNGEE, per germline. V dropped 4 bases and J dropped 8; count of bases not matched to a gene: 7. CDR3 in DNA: TGTGCCAGCAGCATAGGACAGGGGGCATCGGAAGCTTTCTTT. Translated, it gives CASSIGQGASEAFF.

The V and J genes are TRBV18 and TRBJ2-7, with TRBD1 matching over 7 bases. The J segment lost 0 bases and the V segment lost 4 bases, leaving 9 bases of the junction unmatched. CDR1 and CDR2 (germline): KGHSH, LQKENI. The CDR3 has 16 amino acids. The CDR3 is CASSLTGVLSSYEQYF. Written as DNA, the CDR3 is TGTGCCAGCTCACTTACAGGGGTCTTAAGCTCCTACGAGCAGTACTTC.

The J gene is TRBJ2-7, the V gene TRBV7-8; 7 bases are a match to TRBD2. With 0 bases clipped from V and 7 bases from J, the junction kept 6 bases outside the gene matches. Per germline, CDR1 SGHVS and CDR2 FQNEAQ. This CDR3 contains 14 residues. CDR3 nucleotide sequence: TGTGCCAGCAGCTTAGCGGGAGGGCCCGGGGAGCAGTACTTC. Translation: CASSLAGGPGEQYF.

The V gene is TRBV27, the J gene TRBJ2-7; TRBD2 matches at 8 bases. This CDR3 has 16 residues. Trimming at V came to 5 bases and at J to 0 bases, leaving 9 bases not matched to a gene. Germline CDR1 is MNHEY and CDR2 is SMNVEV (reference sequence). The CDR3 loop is CASSPQSSGGSYEQYF. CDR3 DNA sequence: TGTGCCAGCAGTCCCCAATCGAGCGGGGGCTCCTACGAGCAGTACTTC.

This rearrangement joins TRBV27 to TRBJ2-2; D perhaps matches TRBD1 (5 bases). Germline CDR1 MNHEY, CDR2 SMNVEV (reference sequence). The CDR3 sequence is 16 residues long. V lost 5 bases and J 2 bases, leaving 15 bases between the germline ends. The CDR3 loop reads CASSRLQGTNTGELFF. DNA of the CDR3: TGTGCCAGCAGTCGCCTCCAGGGCACCAACACCGGGGAGCTGTTTTTT.

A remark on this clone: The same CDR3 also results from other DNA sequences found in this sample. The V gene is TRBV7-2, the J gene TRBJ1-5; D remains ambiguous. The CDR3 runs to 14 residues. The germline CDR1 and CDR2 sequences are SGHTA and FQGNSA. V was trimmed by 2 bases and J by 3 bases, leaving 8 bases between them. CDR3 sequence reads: CASSLTGSNQPQHF. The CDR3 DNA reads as TGTGCCAGCAGCTTAACCGGTTCCAATCAGCCCCAGCATTTT.

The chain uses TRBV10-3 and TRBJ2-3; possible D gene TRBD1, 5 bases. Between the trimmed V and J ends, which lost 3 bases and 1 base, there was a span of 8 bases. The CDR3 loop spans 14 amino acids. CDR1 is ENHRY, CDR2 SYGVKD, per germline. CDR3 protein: CAISDLTGTDTQYF. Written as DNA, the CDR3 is TGTGCCATCAGTGACCTGACAGGCACAGATACGCAGTATTTT.

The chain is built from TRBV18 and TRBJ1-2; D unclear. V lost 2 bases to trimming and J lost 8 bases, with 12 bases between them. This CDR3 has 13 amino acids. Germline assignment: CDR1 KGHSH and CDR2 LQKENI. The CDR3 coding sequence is TGTGCCAGCTCACCAGGTGGACTTGGGGGCTACACCTTC. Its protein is CASSPGGLGGYTF.

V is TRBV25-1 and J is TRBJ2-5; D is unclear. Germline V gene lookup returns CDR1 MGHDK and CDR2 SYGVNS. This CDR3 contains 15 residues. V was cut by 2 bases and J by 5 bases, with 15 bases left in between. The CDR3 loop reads CASSERLASGETQYF. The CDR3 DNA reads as TGTGCCAGCAGTGAACGTCTGGCTTCCGGGGAGACCCAGTACTTC. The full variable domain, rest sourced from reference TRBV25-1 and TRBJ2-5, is EADIYQTPRYLVIGTGKKITLECSQTMGHDKMYWYQQDPGMELHLIHYSYGVNSTEKGDLSSESTVSRIRTEHFPLTLESARPSHTSQYLCASSERLASGETQYFGPGTRLLVL.

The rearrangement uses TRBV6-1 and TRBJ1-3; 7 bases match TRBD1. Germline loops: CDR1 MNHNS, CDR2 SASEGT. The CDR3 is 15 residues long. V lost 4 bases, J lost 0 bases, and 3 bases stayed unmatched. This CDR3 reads CASSGTGFSGNTIYF. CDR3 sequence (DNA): TGTGCCAGCAGTGGGACAGGTTTCTCTGGAAACACCATATATTTT.

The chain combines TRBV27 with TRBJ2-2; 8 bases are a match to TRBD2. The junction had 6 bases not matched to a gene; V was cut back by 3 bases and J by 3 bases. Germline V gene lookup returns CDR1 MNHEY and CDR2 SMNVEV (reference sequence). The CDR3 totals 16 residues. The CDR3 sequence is CASSLSGTRYTGELFF. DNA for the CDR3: TGTGCCAGCAGTTTGTCCGGGACTAGATACACCGGGGAGCTGTTTTTT.

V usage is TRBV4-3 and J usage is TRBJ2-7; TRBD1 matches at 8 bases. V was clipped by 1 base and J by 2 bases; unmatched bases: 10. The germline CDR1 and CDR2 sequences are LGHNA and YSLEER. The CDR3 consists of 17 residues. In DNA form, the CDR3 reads TGCGCCAGCAGCCAAGGACCTATGACACAGGGGGCCTACGAGCAGTACTTC. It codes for CASSQGPMTQGAYEQYF.

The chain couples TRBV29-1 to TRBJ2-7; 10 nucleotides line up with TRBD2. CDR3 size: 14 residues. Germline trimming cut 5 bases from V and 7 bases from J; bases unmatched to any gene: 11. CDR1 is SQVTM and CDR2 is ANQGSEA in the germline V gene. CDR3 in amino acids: CSVLSTSGLLEQYF. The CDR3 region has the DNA TGCAGCGTTCTCTCGACTAGCGGGCTCCTGGAGCAGTACTTC.

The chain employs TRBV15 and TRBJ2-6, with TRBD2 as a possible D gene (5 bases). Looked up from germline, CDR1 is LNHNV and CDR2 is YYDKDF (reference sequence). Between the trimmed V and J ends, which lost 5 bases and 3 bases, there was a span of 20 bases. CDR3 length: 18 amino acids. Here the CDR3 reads CATSPRRGNSYGANVLTF. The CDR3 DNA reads TGTGCCACCAGCCCTCGCCGAGGGAATTCTTATGGGGCCAACGTCCTGACTTTC.